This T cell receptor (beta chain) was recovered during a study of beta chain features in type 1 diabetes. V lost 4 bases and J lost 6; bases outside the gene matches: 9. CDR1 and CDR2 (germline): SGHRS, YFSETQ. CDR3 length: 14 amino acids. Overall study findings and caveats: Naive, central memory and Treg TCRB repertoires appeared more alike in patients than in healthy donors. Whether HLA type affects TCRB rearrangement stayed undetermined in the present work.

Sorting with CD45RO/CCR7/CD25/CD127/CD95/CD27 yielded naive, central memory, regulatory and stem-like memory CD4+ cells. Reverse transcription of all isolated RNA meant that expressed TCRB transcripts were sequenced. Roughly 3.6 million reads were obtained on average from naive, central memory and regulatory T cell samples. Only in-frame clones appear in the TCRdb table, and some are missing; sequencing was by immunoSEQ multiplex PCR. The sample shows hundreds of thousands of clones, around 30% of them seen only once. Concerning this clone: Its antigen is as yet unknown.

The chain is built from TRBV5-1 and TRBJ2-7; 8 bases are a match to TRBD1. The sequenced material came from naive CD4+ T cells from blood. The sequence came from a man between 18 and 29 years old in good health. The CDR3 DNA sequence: TGCGCCAGCAGCGTTGACAGGGGTTCGGGCGAGCAGTACTTC. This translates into CASSVDRGSGEQYF.